The clone carrying this TCR beta chain was seen once. Its specificity is not known. Here immunoSEQ multiplex PCR was the method, and the copy in TCRdb shows in-frame clones only, minus some. Of about 68,000 clones listed, 80% are singletons. This sample is part of a study of vaccination effects on CD4 cells after COVID-19. Sequencing followed a ViraFEST assay step that expanded antigen-specific CD4+ T cells with viral peptide pools. Culturing for more than eight days preceded CD4+ T cell isolation. Vaccinated recipients, who were negative for nucleocapsid antibodies, had no history of SARS-CoV-2 infection. A few million PBMC per well received approximately 9.4 IU/ml IL-2 and approximately 11 ug/ml peptides in culture. On days 3 and 7, fresh IL-2 medium replaced half the medium. Germline V gene lookup returns CDR1 LNHDA and CDR2 SQIVND (reference sequence). The CDR3 extends over 15 amino acids. Trimming left V 1 base short and J 4 bases short, with 13 bases between.

Study-level findings and limits: Few convalescent patients were included, and no early post-infection timepoints were sampled.

The V gene is TRBV19, the J gene TRBJ1-2; D call uncertain. The sequences come from CD4+ T cells from PBMCs cultured with SARS-CoV-2 spike peptides, collected before COVID-19 vaccination. The TCR sequence derives from a human donor who received a COVID-19 vaccine. The CDR3 reads CASSIVAAAGYGYTF. CDR3 DNA: TGTGCCAGTAGTATAGTGGCGGCGGCGGGCTATGGCTACACCTTC.